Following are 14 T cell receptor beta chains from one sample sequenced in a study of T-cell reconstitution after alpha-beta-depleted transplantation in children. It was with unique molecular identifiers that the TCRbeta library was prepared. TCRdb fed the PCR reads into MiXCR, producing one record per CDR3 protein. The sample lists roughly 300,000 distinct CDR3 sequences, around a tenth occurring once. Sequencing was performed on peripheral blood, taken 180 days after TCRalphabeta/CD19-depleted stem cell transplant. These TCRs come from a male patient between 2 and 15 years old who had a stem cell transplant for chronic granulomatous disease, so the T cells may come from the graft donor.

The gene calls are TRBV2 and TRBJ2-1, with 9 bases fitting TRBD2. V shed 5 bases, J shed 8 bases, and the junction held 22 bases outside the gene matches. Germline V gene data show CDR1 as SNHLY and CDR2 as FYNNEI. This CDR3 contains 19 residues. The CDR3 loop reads CASSQIITKTGTSFYEQFF. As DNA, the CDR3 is TGTGCCAGCAGTCAAATCATAACAAAGACCGGGACTAGCTTCTATGAGCAGTTCTTC.

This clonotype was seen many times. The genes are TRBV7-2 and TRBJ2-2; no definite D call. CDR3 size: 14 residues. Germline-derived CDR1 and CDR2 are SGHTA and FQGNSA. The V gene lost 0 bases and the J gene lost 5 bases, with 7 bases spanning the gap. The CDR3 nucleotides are TGTGCCAGCAGCTTAGCGCTACTAACCGGGGAGCTGTTTTTT. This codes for CASSLALLTGELFF.

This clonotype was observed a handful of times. The chain's CDR3 is CASSYSPRQETQYF. As DNA, the CDR3 is TGTGCCAGCAGTTACAGTCCCCGACAAGAGACCCAGTACTTC. J is TRBJ2-5 and V is TRBV6-2 or TRBV6-3; D unresolved. CDR1 is MNHEY and CDR2 is SVGEGT in the germline V gene. V was cut by 2 bases and J by 2 bases, with 9 bases left in between. The length of the CDR3 is 14 residues.

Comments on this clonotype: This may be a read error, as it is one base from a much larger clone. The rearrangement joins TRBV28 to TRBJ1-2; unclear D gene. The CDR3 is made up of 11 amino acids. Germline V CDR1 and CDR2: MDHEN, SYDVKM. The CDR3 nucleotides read TGTGCCAGCAGTCAGTTAGGTGGCGACACCTTC. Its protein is CASSQLGGDTF.

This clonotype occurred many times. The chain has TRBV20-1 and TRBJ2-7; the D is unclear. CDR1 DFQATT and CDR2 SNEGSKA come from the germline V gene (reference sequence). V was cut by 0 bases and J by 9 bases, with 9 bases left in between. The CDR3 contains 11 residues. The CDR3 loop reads CSARDLRWQYF. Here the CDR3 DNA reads TGCAGTGCTAGAGATCTCAGGTGGCAGTACTTC.

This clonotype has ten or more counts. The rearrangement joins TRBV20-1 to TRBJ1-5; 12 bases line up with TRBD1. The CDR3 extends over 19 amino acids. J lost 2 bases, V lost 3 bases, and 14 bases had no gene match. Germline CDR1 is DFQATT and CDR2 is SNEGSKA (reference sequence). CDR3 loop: CSASPGPGQGAMGNQPQHF. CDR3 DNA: TGCAGTGCTAGCCCGGGACCGGGACAGGGGGCGATGGGCAATCAGCCCCAGCATTTT.

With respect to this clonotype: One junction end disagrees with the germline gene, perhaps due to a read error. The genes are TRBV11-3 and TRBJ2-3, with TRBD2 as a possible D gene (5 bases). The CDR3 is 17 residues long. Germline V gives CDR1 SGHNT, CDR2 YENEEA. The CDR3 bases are TGTGCCAGCAGCTATCGCGGACTTCCCCCTAGCACAGATGCGCAGTATTTT. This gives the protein CASSYRGLPPSTDAQYF.

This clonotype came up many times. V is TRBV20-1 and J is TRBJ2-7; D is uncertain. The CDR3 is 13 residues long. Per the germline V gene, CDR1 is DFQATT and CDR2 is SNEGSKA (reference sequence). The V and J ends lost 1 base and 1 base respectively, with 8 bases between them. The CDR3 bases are TGCAGTGCTAGAGTTGTGGTTTCCTACGAGCAGTACTTC. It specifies CSARVVVSYEQYF.

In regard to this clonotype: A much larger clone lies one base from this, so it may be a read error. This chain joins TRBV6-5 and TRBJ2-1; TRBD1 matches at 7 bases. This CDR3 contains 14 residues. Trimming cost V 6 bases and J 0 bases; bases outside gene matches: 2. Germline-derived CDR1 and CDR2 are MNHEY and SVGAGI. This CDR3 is CASRGQSSYNEQFF. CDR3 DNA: TGTGCCAGCAGGGGACAGAGCTCCTACAATGAGCAGTTCTTC.

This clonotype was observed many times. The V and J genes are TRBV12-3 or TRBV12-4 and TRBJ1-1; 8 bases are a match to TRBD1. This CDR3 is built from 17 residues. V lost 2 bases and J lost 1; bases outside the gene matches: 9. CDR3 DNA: TGTGCCAGCAGTTTACTCCGGACAGGGTTAGGGAACACTGAAGCTTTCTTT. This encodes CASSLLRTGLGNTEAFF.

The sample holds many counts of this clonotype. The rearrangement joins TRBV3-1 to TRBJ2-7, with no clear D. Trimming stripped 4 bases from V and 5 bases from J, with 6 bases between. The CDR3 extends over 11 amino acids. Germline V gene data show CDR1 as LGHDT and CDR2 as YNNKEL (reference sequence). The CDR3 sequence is CASSRTHEQYF. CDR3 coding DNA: TGTGCCAGCAGCCGGACGCACGAGCAGTACTTC.

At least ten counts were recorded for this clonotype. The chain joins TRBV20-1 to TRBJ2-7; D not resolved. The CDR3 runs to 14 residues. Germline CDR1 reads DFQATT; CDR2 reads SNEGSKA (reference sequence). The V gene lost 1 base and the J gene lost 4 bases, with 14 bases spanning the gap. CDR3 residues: CSARGLLPPYEQYF. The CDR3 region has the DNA TGCAGTGCTAGAGGTCTTTTACCCCCTTACGAGCAGTACTTC.

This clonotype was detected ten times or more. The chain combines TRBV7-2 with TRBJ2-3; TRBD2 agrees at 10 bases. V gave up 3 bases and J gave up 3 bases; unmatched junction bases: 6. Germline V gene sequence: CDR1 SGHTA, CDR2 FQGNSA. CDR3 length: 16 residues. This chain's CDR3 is CASSFSSGGRTDTQYF. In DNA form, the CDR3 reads TGTGCCAGCAGCTTTTCTAGCGGGGGTAGGACAGATACGCAGTATTTT.

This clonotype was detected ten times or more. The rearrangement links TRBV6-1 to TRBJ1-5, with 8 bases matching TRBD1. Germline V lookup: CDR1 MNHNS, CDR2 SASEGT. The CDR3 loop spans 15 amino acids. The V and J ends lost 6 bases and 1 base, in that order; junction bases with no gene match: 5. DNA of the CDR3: TGTGCCAGCAGCCGGACAGGGCGGAGCAATCAGCCCCAGCATTTT. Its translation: CASSRTGRSNQPQHF.